Shown below are 32 T cell receptor beta chains from a single sample sequenced in a study of T-cell reconstitution after alpha-beta-depleted transplantation in children. Molecular barcoding with unique molecular identifiers was used for the TCRbeta library. TCRdb redid the calling of the PCR reads with MiXCR, one entry per CDR3 protein. This table holds fewer than 550,000 distinct CDR3 sequences, about an eighth found once. Sequencing used PBMCs, mostly from graft donor cells, obtained 180 days after TCRalphabeta/CD19-depleted stem cell transplant. Every receptor here comes from a female patient aged 2 to 10 who had a stem cell transplant for aplastic anemia, so the T cells may come from the graft donor.

The table lists this clonotype with a few counts. CDR3: CASSPGAGNSPLHF. DNA for the CDR3: TGTGCCAGCTCCCCGGGTGCGGGGAATTCACCCCTCCACTTT. This chain connects TRBV2 to TRBJ1-6, with unresolved D. The germline V gene has CDR1 SNHLY and CDR2 FYNNEI. V was shortened by 8 bases and J by 7 bases, with 15 bases between the two germline ends. CDR3 length: 14 amino acids.

The table lists this clonotype with a few counts. The chain employs TRBV5-1 and TRBJ1-3; the match to TRBD1 covers 7 bases. The length of the CDR3 is 16 residues. The trim removed 3 bases at V and 2 bases at J, leaving 8 bases unmatched. Germline V gene data show CDR1 as SGHRS and CDR2 as YFSETQ. The CDR3 region has the DNA TGCGCCAGCAGCTCTGAGAGGGGGCTTGCTGGAAACACCATATATTTT. Amino acid sequence: CASSSERGLAGNTIYF.

V usage is TRBV11-1 and J usage is TRBJ2-1; TRBD2 matches 12 bases. Germline V gives CDR1 SGHAT, CDR2 FQDESV (reference sequence). The V gene end was trimmed by 8 bases and the J gene end by 2 bases; junction bases not matched to a gene: 13. The CDR3 consists of 18 residues. The CDR3 sequence is CASVTGTSGYKAYNEQFF. The CDR3 DNA sequence: TGTGCCAGCGTAACCGGGACTAGCGGGTATAAAGCCTACAATGAGCAGTTCTTC.

J is TRBJ2-2 and V is TRBV7-2; no reliable D call. V shed 1 base and J shed 6 bases, with 12 bases lying between them. Germline V gene lookup returns CDR1 SGHTA and CDR2 FQGNSA. The CDR3 is made up of 15 amino acids. The CDR3 spells CASSLGSWYSGELFF. DNA of the CDR3: TGTGCCAGCAGCTTAGGATCTTGGTATTCCGGGGAGCTGTTTTTT.

This clonotype was observed a few times. The chain joins TRBV7-2 to TRBJ2-3; D gene uncertain. This CDR3 contains 14 residues. From germline, CDR1 is SGHTA and CDR2 FQGNSA. Trimming stripped 5 bases from V and 2 bases from J, with 11 bases between. CDR3 protein: CASSPRSLTDTQYF. CDR3 sequence (DNA): TGTGCCAGCAGCCCACGGTCGCTCACAGATACGCAGTATTTT.

This clonotype was seen more than once but under ten times. This chain links TRBV28 with TRBJ2-7; TRBD1 agrees at 11 bases. There are 15 residues in the CDR3. Trimming removed 5 bases from V and 7 bases from J; junction bases left unmatched: 10. Germline lookup yields CDR1 MDHEN and CDR2 SYDVKM. Here the CDR3 reads CASSRPRDRGEEQYV. CDR3 nucleotides: TGTGCCAGCAGTAGACCCCGGGACAGGGGGGAGGAGCAGTACGTC.

This chain links TRBV12-3 or TRBV12-4 with TRBJ1-4, with 11 bases identical to TRBD1. Germline trimming cut 6 bases from V and 8 bases from J; bases unmatched to any gene: 8. This CDR3 is built from 15 residues. CDR3 sequence reads: CASRPFGTGGEKLFF. DNA of the CDR3: TGTGCCAGCAGACCCTTTGGGACAGGGGGGGAAAAACTGTTTTTT.

The chain has TRBV9 and TRBJ2-5; D is tentatively TRBD1 or TRBD2 (5 bases each). The CDR3 is 14 residues long. The V end lost 5 bases, the J end lost 4 bases, and 15 bases lay between the germline ends. The germline CDR1 and CDR2 sequences are SGDLS and YYNGEE. Written as DNA, the CDR3 is TGTGCCAGCAGTCCCCACACCGGGACAGAGACCCAGTACTTC. Translation: CASSPHTGTETQYF.

There are a few counts of this clonotype. The V gene is TRBV7-9, the J gene TRBJ2-5, with a possible D match to TRBD2 (6 bases). Trimming took off 2 bases at V and 5 bases at J, with 15 bases between the two ends. The CDR3 length is 15 residues. Germline CDR1 and CDR2: SEHNR and FQNEAQ (reference sequence). CDR3 DNA sequence: TGTGCCAGCAGCTTACGGCAGGCTGGGGGGGAGACCCAGTACTTC. Protein: CASSLRQAGGETQYF.

This chain uses TRBV7-3 with TRBJ2-3, with a tentative D call TRBD2 (6 bases). This CDR3 comprises 14 residues. V was clipped by 7 bases and J by 5 bases, with 16 bases between them. Germline V gene lookup returns CDR1 SGHTA and CDR2 FQGTGA. The DNA for the CDR3 is TGTGCCAGCACCCTAGCTGGAGGGAAAGATACGCAGTATTTT. This encodes CASTLAGGKDTQYF.

This clonotype was detected ten times or more. The rearrangement joins TRBV25-1 to TRBJ2-7, with no clear D. The V and J ends lost 5 bases and 3 bases respectively, with 17 bases between them. CDR1 MGHDK and CDR2 SYGVNS come from the germline V gene. The CDR3 is made up of 15 amino acids. The CDR3 nucleotides read TGTGCCAGCAGTATCCTTCCCGAACGGTGCTACGAGCAGTACTTC. Translated: CASSILPERCYEQYF.

The chain employs TRBV19 and TRBJ2-1; the match to TRBD2 covers 10 bases. The CDR3 is made up of 16 amino acids. The germline CDR1 and CDR2 sequences are LNHDA and SQIVND (reference sequence). After removal of 1 base from V and 5 bases from J, the junction contained 5 bases not matched to a gene. The CDR3 DNA follows: TGTGCCAGTAGTATAGTATCAGCGGGAGGGCACAATGAGCAGTTCTTC. Its protein product is CASSIVSAGGHNEQFF.

The rearrangement links TRBV7-3 to TRBJ2-2; D not certain. Trimming removed 5 bases at V and 5 bases at J, with 18 bases between. Germline V gene data show CDR1 as SGHTA and CDR2 as FQGTGA. The CDR3 consists of 16 residues. This CDR3 reads CASSRPTPLGTGELFF. The CDR3 DNA sequence: TGTGCCAGCAGCCGCCCGACACCCCTTGGGACCGGGGAGCTGTTTTTT.

The sample holds a few counts of this clonotype. V and J are TRBV6-1 and TRBJ1-4, with D possibly matching TRBD1 (5 bases). Trimming removed 7 bases at V and 3 bases at J, with 12 bases between. The germline V gene has CDR1 MNHNS and CDR2 SASEGT. This CDR3 is 14 amino acids long. The CDR3 here is CASTMGQSNEKLFF. The CDR3 DNA reads TGTGCCAGCACGATGGGGCAGTCTAATGAAAAACTGTTTTTT.

This clonotype showed up just a few times. The J gene is TRBJ2-7, the V gene TRBV4-1; D remains ambiguous. This CDR3 has 14 amino acids. Germline assignment: CDR1 MGHRA and CDR2 YSYEKL. V lost 0 bases and J lost 3, with 9 bases in between. In DNA form, the CDR3 reads TGCGCCAGCAGCCAAGAACGTTCCTTCTACGAGCAGTACTTC. Its protein is CASSQERSFYEQYF.

This clonotype has just a few counts. The chain carries TRBV28 and TRBJ1-5; D call uncertain. Between the trimmed V and J ends, which lost 3 bases and 8 bases, there was a span of 8 bases. Germline V lookup: CDR1 MDHEN, CDR2 SYDVKM. The CDR3 sequence is 12 residues long. CDR3 DNA sequence: TGTGCCAGCAGTTTCTTAAAGGAGCCCCAGCATTTT. Residues: CASSFLKEPQHF.

This clonotype was counted once. This rearrangement joins TRBV20-1 to TRBJ2-3; 9 bases match TRBD2. Trimming took 1 base from V and 4 from J; bases not matched to a gene: 6. Germline CDR1 and CDR2: DFQATT and SNEGSKA (reference sequence). CDR3 size: 15 residues. CDR3 in amino acids: CSARVSGRLADTQYF. The CDR3 DNA reads TGCAGTGCTAGAGTGAGCGGGAGGCTCGCAGATACGCAGTATTTT.

This clonotype was counted at least ten times. The chain couples TRBV12-3 or TRBV12-4 to TRBJ2-2, with 10 bases fitting TRBD2. With V trimmed by 4 bases and J by 4 bases, 3 bases remained unmatched. The CDR3 is 15 residues long. In DNA form, the CDR3 reads TGTGCCAGCAGTTCGACTAGCGGGCTCACCGGGGAGCTGTTTTTT. It specifies CASSSTSGLTGELFF.

This clonotype was recorded at least ten times. The V and J genes are TRBV20-1 and TRBJ2-7, with 9 nucleotides matching TRBD1. The CDR3 is made up of 15 amino acids. Germline trimming cut 0 bases from V and 2 bases from J; bases unmatched to any gene: 5. CDR1 is DFQATT and CDR2 is SNEGSKA in the germline V gene (reference sequence). CDR3 sequence: CSARDGDRVTYEQYF. DNA for the CDR3: TGCAGTGCTAGAGATGGGGACAGGGTAACCTACGAGCAGTACTTC.

The rearrangement links TRBV20-1 to TRBJ1-3; D is uncertain. Trimming pared 0 bases from V and 0 bases from J, leaving 15 bases between. Germline-derived CDR1 and CDR2 are DFQATT and SNEGSKA (reference sequence). The CDR3 covers 17 residues. The CDR3 here is CSARDYIRGSSGNTIYF. The CDR3 bases are TGCAGTGCTAGAGATTACATTCGTGGGAGCTCTGGAAACACCATATATTTT.

In this sample, this clonotype turned up a few times. The CDR3 DNA reads TGCAGTGCTCGACTAGCGGGAGCCCCAGATACGCAGTATTTT. Translation: CSARLAGAPDTQYF. V gene TRBV20-1 combines with J gene TRBJ2-3; 12 bases map to TRBD2. Germline assignment: CDR1 DFQATT and CDR2 SNEGSKA (reference sequence). This CDR3 contains 14 residues. V shed 5 bases, J shed 4 bases, and the junction held 4 bases outside the gene matches.

The chain joins TRBV13 to TRBJ1-2; TRBD1 agrees at 9 bases. Germline assignment: CDR1 PRHDT and CDR2 FYEKMQ (reference sequence). The CDR3 consists of 14 residues. Unmatched junction bases numbered 9, after V lost 5 bases and J lost 8 bases. The CDR3 region is CASSHGTGPRGYTF. CDR3 bases: TGTGCCAGCAGCCACGGGACAGGGCCTCGCGGCTACACCTTC. Variable domain in full (rest from reference TRBV13 and TRBJ1-2): AAGVIQSPRHLIKEKRETATLKCYPIPRHDTVYWYQQGPGQDPQFLISFYEKMQSDKGSIPDRFSAQQFSDYHSELNMSSLELGDSALYFCASSHGTGPRGYTFGSGTRLTVV.

The chain combines TRBV9 with TRBJ2-1; the D gene is possibly TRBD1 (6 bases). The CDR3 consists of 14 residues. The V gene lost 2 bases and the J gene lost 3 bases, with 9 bases spanning the gap. Germline CDR1 SGDLS, CDR2 YYNGEE. CDR3 in amino acids: CASSVQGFYNEQFF. As DNA, the CDR3 is TGTGCCAGCAGCGTTCAGGGGTTCTACAATGAGCAGTTCTTC.

This clonotype was seen a handful of times. The chain links TRBV24-1 to TRBJ2-1; either TRBD1 or TRBD2 may fit D (5 bases each). In germline, CDR1 is KGHDR, CDR2 SFDVKD. Deletions cut 1 base from V and 2 bases from J, with 17 bases between. The CDR3 is made up of 18 amino acids. Here the CDR3 DNA reads TGTGCCACCAGTGATTTTGTCCCGGGACGGGGCACCTACAATGAGCAGTTCTTC. This codes for CATSDFVPGRGTYNEQFF.

The rearrangement links TRBV6-2 or TRBV6-3 to TRBJ1-1, with a tentative D call TRBD1 (6 bases). Germline V lookup: CDR1 MNHEY, CDR2 SVGEGT. V shed 4 bases and J shed 4 bases, with 16 bases lying between them. This CDR3 is built from 15 residues. CDR3 sequence reads: CASSSLGGLGTEAFF. In DNA, the CDR3 is TGTGCCAGCAGTTCGCTGGGGGGGCTGGGCACTGAAGCTTTCTTT.

The V call is TRBV29-1, the J call TRBJ2-5; perhaps TRBD1 as D (6 bases). Germline-derived CDR1 and CDR2 are SQVTM and ANQGSEA. Trimming cost V 8 bases and J 5 bases, with 15 bases left between them. The CDR3 is made up of 12 amino acids. The chain's CDR3 is CSFQWGRETQYF. CDR3 DNA sequence: TGCAGCTTTCAATGGGGGCGGGAGACCCAGTACTTC.

The rearrangement uses TRBV6-1 and TRBJ1-2, with D uncertain. CDR3 length: 14 residues. Germline loops: CDR1 MNHNS, CDR2 SASEGT. Trimming pared 5 bases from V and 2 bases from J, leaving 12 bases between. CDR3: CASSRTASNYGYTF. The DNA for the CDR3 is TGTGCCAGCAGTCGAACAGCTTCCAACTATGGCTACACCTTC.

This clonotype was counted between two and nine times. The chain links TRBV14 to TRBJ2-7; TRBD1 might be the D (6 bases). V was pared by 1 base and J by 3 bases, with 13 bases between. From germline, CDR1 is SGHDN and CDR2 FVKESK. The CDR3 runs to 15 residues. The CDR3 spells CASSQGTVIVYEQYF. The DNA for the CDR3 is TGTGCCAGCAGCCAAGGGACAGTGATAGTCTACGAGCAGTACTTC.

A few counts support this clonotype. This chain links TRBV7-2 with TRBJ1-4, with D possibly being TRBD1 (6 bases). Per the germline V gene, CDR1 is SGHTA and CDR2 is FQGNSA. Trimming took 0 bases from V and 3 from J, leaving 11 bases between them. The CDR3 spans 16 residues. CDR3 sequence: CASSLATGLSNEKLFF. CDR3 nucleotide sequence: TGTGCCAGCAGCTTAGCGACAGGCTTGTCTAATGAAAAACTGTTTTTT.

The genes are TRBV5-1 and TRBJ2-1; perhaps TRBD2 as D (6 bases). This CDR3 is built from 15 residues. Germline V gives CDR1 SGHRS, CDR2 YFSETQ. Trimming shortened V by 1 base and J by 0 bases, and 8 bases separated the two germline ends. CDR3 residues: CASSLYSGSYNEQFF. As DNA, the CDR3 is TGCGCCAGCAGCTTGTATAGCGGCTCCTACAATGAGCAGTTCTTC.

This clonotype was observed many times. CDR3 in DNA: TGTGCCAGCAGTTTGAGACTAGCGGACCTAGCCGCCAAAAACATTCAGTACTTC. The encoded protein is CASSLRLADLAAKNIQYF. The chain carries TRBV12-3 or TRBV12-4 and TRBJ2-4, with TRBD2 matching over 9 bases. The CDR3 is 18 residues long. The V segment lost 3 bases and the J segment 1 base; nucleotides outside the gene matches: 10.

This clonotype occurred a few times. The chain joins TRBV5-5 to TRBJ2-1; 10 nucleotides match TRBD2. V shed 1 base, J shed 10 bases, and the junction held 8 bases outside the gene matches. Germline V gene sequence: CDR1 SGHKS, CDR2 YYEKEE (reference sequence). This CDR3 has 15 residues. The CDR3 region has the DNA TGTGCCAGCAGCTTGTTGCTAGCGGGAGAAAGGGAGCAGTTCTTC. It specifies CASSLLLAGEREQFF.